This TCR beta chain stems from a study of blood T cell repertoires in COVID-19. TCRdb's table, derived via immunoSEQ multiplex PCR, lists solely in-frame clones and lacks some. The sample carries under 35,000 clones, approximately 88% recorded once. The germline V gene has CDR1 SGDLS and CDR2 YYNGEE. The CDR3 has 16 amino acids. V was pared by 4 bases and J by 3 bases, with 18 bases between. This chain uses TRBV9 with TRBJ2-3; tentatively, D is TRBD2 (6 bases). The clonotype was recovered from a man in his sixties with active COVID-19. The sequenced material came from peripheral blood. CDR3 nucleotide sequence: TGTGCCAGCAGCCCTCCTGCGGGAAGGGTGACAGATACGCAGTATTTT. Translating it yields CASSPPAGRVTDTQYF.